This T cell receptor beta chain is drawn from a study of blood T cell repertoires in COVID-19. Study background: The samples span acute and convalescent COVID-19 from the United States, Italy and Spain. In each case, the material was cDNA or gDNA derived from T cells, B-cell-depleted T cells, or PBMCs.

Study processing details: Reference gene primer amplification yielded estimated nucleated cell counts. Libraries were prepared by immunoSEQ multiplex PCR; TCRdb keeps only in-frame clonotypes and omits some of them. V, J and clone size are taken as reported in that table, and D and trimming were inferred from the DNA itself. The table shows about 250,000 clones, with around four fifths occurring only once. The sequence was collected from a man older than 75 with acute or convalescent COVID-19. Sequenced: peripheral blood.

The CDR3 DNA follows: TGCAGCGTCGGGACATCCTCTAACTATGGCTACACCTTC. Amino acids: CSVGTSSNYGYTF. The chain has TRBV29-1 and TRBJ1-2, with a possible D match to TRBD1 (6 bases). CDR1 SQVTM and CDR2 ANQGSEA come from the germline V gene. Trimming removed 6 bases at V and 0 bases at J, with 11 bases between. The CDR3 is made up of 13 amino acids.